A single sample gave rise to the 6 T cell receptor beta chains below, sequenced in a study of blood T cell repertoires in COVID-19. Libraries were prepared by immunoSEQ multiplex PCR; TCRdb keeps only in-frame clonotypes and omits some of them. The data contain 130,000 to 150,000 clones, approximately 83% of them singletons. The sample comprised peripheral blood. Receptors originate from a woman in her fifties or sixties with COVID-19, enrolled during active disease.

The V gene is TRBV27, the J gene TRBJ2-7; 7 bases fit TRBD1. J gave up 5 bases and V 5 bases, and 9 bases lay outside the gene matches. This CDR3 contains 14 residues. The V gene's germline CDR1 is MNHEY and CDR2 SMNVEV (reference sequence). The CDR3 loop reads CASSAVTGWNEQYF. CDR3 bases: TGTGCCAGCAGTGCAGTGACAGGGTGGAACGAGCAGTACTTC.

This clone was recorded only once. V gene TRBV9 combines with J gene TRBJ2-6; D uncertain. This CDR3 has 13 amino acids. CDR1 is SGDLS, CDR2 YYNGEE, per germline. V was cut by 5 bases and J by 4 bases, with 7 bases left in between. The CDR3 sequence: CASSFSGANVLTF. In DNA form, the CDR3 reads TGTGCCAGCAGTTTTTCGGGGGCCAACGTCCTGACTTTC.

The genes are TRBV5-5 and TRBJ1-4; possibly TRBD1 for D (5 bases). The CDR3 is 14 amino acids. Germline V gives CDR1 SGHKS, CDR2 YYEKEE (reference sequence). Deletions cut 4 bases from V and 7 bases from J, with 14 bases between. The CDR3 here is CASSPPRVAEKLFF. For the CDR3, the DNA is TGTGCCAGCAGCCCGCCCAGGGTCGCTGAAAAACTGTTTTTT.

This clone is a singleton in its sample. The CDR3 loop reads CASSESGYGANVLTF. The CDR3 bases are TGTGCCAGCAGTGAATCGGGGTATGGGGCCAACGTCCTGACTTTC. The chain joins TRBV25-1 to TRBJ2-6; tentatively, D is TRBD2 (5 bases). Germline-derived CDR1 and CDR2 are MGHDK and SYGVNS. The CDR3 is 15 residues long. Trimming took 1 base from V and 3 from J, leaving 7 bases between them.

The sample holds a few counts of this clone. The V gene is TRBV6-5, the J gene TRBJ1-1, with unresolved D. V was cut by 8 bases and J by 1 base, with 5 bases left in between. The CDR3 length is 11 residues. Germline V gene lookup returns CDR1 MNHEY and CDR2 SVGAGI. Here the CDR3 DNA reads TGTGCCAGCGGAGGGAACACTGAAGCTTTCTTT. Translating gives CASGGNTEAFF.

V usage is TRBV5-1 and J usage is TRBJ2-1; 11 bases line up with TRBD2. The CDR3 runs 13 residues. J was trimmed by 10 bases and V by 0 bases; bases with no gene match: 0. Germline V gene lookup returns CDR1 SGHRS and CDR2 YFSETQ. Here the CDR3 reads CASSLGLAGEQFF. Written as DNA, the CDR3 is TGCGCCAGCAGCTTGGGACTAGCGGGAGAGCAGTTCTTC.